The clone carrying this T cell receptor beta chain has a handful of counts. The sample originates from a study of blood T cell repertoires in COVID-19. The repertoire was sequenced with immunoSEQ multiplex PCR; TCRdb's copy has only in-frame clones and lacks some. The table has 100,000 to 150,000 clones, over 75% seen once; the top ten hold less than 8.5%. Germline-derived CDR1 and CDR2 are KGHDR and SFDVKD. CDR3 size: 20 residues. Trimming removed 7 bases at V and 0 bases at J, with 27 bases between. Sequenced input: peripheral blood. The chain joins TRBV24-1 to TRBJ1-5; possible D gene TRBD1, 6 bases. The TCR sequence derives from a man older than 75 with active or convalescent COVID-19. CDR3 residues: CATSLRDTKDLSDSNQPQHF. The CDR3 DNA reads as TGTGCCACCAGCCTCCGGGACACGAAGGACCTAAGCGATAGCAATCAGCCCCAGCATTTT.